This T cell receptor (beta chain) was captured by sequencing in a study of blood T cell repertoires in COVID-19. Looking at the study overall: From the United States, Italy and Spain came samples of acute and convalescent COVID-19. Sources were T cells, B-cell-depleted T cells, or PBMCs; the material itself was cDNA or gDNA.

Authors' analysis steps: Amplification of reference gene primers provided the estimated nucleated cell counts. Generated by immunoSEQ multiplex PCR, the TCRdb table keeps only in-frame clones and is missing some. From that table come the V and J calls and clone size; the DNA was used to work out D and trimming. The sample shows about 210,000 clones, about 83% of them seen only once. This clone has a single count. V was trimmed by 5 bases and J by 2 bases, leaving 9 bases between them. Looked up from germline, CDR1 is MNHEY and CDR2 is SVGAGI. CDR3 length equals 13 residues. This receptor was obtained from a woman between 45 and 60 years old with acute or convalescent COVID-19. This sequence joins TRBV6-5 and TRBJ2-5; D is undetermined. Sequenced input: peripheral blood. The CDR3, as DNA: TGTGCCAGCAGTCGACTTAGGCAAGAGACCCAGTACTTC. This encodes CASSRLRQETQYF.